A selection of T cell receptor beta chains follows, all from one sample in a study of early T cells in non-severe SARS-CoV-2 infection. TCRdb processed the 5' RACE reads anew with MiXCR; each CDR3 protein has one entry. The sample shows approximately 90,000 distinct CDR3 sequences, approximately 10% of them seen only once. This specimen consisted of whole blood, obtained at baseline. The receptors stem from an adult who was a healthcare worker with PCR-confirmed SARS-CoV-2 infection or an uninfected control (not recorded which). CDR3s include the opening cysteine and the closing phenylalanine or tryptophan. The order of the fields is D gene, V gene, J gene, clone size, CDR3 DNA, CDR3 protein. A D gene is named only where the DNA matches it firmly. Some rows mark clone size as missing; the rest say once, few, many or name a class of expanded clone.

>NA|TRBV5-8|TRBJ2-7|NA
TGTGCCAGCAGCCCAGGGGTTTACGAGCAGTACTTC
CASSPGVYEQYF
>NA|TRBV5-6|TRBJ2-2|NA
TGTGCCAGCAGCTTGAGGGGACACGTGAACACCGGGGAGCTGTTTTTT
CASSLRGHVNTGELFF
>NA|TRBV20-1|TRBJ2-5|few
TGCAGTGCTAGAGATTCGGCAGAGACCCAGTACTTC
CSARDSAETQYF
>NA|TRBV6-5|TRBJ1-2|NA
TGTGCCAGCAGACCCCGGGCTGACTCATCTTCCTATGGCTACACCTTC
CASRPRADSSSYGYTF
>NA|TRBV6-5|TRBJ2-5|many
TGTGCCAGCAGTTACAATCTGGGGGAGACCCAGTACTTC
CASSYNLGETQYF
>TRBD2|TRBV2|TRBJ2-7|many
TGTGCCAGCAGGTCTGGGACTAGCGTGTACTACGAGCAGTACTTC
CASRSGTSVYYEQYF
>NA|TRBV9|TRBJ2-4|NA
TGTGCCAGCAGCGTCGTGGGGGGCGAAGGAACGCTAGCCAAAAACATTCAGTACTTC
CASSVVGGEGTLAKNIQYF
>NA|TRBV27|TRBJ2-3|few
TGTGCCAGCAGTGGCGCTGGGGACACAGATACGCAGTATTTT
CASSGAGDTDTQYF
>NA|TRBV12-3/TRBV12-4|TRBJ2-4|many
TGTGCCAGCAGCCGCTTTTTCGGCACCCTACAGGGCGGCAAAAACATTCAGTACTTC
CASSRFFGTLQGGKNIQYF
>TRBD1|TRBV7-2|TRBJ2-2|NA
TGTGCCAGCAGCTTTAGGCAGGGGGCGCGGACCGGGGAGCTGTTTTTT
CASSFRQGARTGELFF
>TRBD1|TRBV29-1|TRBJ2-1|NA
TGCAGCGTTTTGGGACAGGGGGCTCAGGAGCAGTTCTTC
CSVLGQGAQEQFF
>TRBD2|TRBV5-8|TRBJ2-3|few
TGTGCCAGCAGCAGCGGGACGTTGAGCACAGATACGCAGTATTTT
CASSSGTLSTDTQYF
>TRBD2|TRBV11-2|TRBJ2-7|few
TGTGCCAGCAGTCAAACCCGAGCGGGAATGGAGTACTTC
CASSQTRAGMEYF
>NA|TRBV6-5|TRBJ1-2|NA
TGTGCCAGTTCCGGACAGAGGGTTGGGGACTATGGCTACACCTTC
CASSGQRVGDYGYTF
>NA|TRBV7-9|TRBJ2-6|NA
TGTGCCAGCAGCCCCCCGTCCGCTGGGGCCAACGTCCTGACTTTC
CASSPPSAGANVLTF
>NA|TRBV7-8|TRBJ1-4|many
TGTGCCAGCAGCCCCATCGCAGGTTTCGAAGAAAAACTGTTTTTT
CASSPIAGFEEKLFF
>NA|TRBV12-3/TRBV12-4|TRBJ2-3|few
TGTGCCAGCCACCCGTCTGGGCACGGAGATACGCAGTATTTT
CASHPSGHGDTQYF
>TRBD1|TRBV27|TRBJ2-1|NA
TGTGCCAGCAGTTTGTTCCGGGACAGGGCAGGGGAGCAGTTCTTC
CASSLFRDRAGEQFF
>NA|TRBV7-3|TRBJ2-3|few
TGTGCCAGCAGCTCCCTTTCAGCCCTCTGGGCTGGCCGCACAGATACGCAGTATTTT
CASSSLSALWAGRTDTQYF
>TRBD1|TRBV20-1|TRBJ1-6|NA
TGCAGTGCTAGAGATGAAAGACAGGGCTTTTATCATTCACCCCTCCACTTT
CSARDERQGFYHSPLHF
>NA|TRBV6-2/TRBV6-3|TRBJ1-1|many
TGTGCCAGCACCAAAGTCCCGCAGGGGAGGACTGAAGCTTTCTTT
CASTKVPQGRTEAFF
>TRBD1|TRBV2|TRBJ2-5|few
TGTGCCAGCCAGGGACAGGGGATGGAGACCCAGTACTTC
CASQGQGMETQYF
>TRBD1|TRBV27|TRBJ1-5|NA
TGTGCCAGCAGTTCAGGACAGGGCAGGCAGCCCCAGCATTTT
CASSSGQGRQPQHF
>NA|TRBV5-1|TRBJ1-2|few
TGCGCCAGTTGGGACCCTTTGCAGGAGTCACACTATGGCTACACCTTC
CASWDPLQESHYGYTF
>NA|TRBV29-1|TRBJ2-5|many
TGCAGCGTTGAACAGAAAGAGACCCAGTACTTC
CSVEQKETQYF
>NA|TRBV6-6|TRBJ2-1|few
TGTGCCAGCAGTTACGTAGAGTCCCTTAATGAGCAGTTCTTC
CASSYVESLNEQFF
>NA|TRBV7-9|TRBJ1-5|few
TGTGCCAGCAGCCCAACGGGCACGGGTCAGCCCCAGCATTTT
CASSPTGTGQPQHF
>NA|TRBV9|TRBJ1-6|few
TGTGCCAGCAGCTCAAGTGCAGGTTTGGGGAATTCACCCCTCCACTTT
CASSSSAGLGNSPLHF
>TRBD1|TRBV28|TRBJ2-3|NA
TGTGCCAGCAGTTTACCGTCAGACAGGGTAGTGATCACAGATACGCAGTATTTT
CASSLPSDRVVITDTQYF
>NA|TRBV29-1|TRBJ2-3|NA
TGCAGCGTTGAAGACGTGGGAGCAGATACGCAGTATTTT
CSVEDVGADTQYF
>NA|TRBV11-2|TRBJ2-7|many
TGTGCCAGCAGCTTAGGGGCGGTTGCCGAGCAGTACTTC
CASSLGAVAEQYF
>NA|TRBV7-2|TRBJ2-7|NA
TGTGCCAGCAGCTTACTTGGGGCAGGAACCTACGAGCAGTACTTC
CASSLLGAGTYEQYF
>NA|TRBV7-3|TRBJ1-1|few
TGTGCCAGCAGCTTAAATGCGAACACTGAAGCTTTCTTT
CASSLNANTEAFF
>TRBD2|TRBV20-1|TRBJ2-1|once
TGCAGTGCTCCGGGACTAGCGAGAAATGAGCAGTTCTTC
CSAPGLARNEQFF
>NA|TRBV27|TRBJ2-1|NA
TGTGCCAGCAGTTTATCGGGTCGGGGTGAGCTCGAGCAGTTCTTC
CASSLSGRGELEQFF
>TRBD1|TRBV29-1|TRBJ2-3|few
TGCAGCGTTGATTTTGTTTGGGACAGGGGGACAGATACGCAGTATTTT
CSVDFVWDRGTDTQYF
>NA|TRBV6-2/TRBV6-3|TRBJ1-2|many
TGTGCCAGCAGAGGGACGACCTATGGCTACACCTTC
CASRGTTYGYTF
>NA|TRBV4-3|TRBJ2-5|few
TGCGCCAGCAGTGAGACAGACCAAGAGACCCAGTACTTC
CASSETDQETQYF
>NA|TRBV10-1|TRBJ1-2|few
TGCGCCAGCAGTGATGGGACGGCTTATGGCTACACCTTC
CASSDGTAYGYTF
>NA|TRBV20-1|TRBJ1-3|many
TGCAGTGTCATAACAGCTGGAAACACCATATATTTT
CSVITAGNTIYF
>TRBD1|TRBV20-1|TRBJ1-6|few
TGCAGTGCTAGAGATGAGTCACAGGGGAATTCACCCCTCCACTTT
CSARDESQGNSPLHF
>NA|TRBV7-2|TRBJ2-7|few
TGTGCCAGCAGCTTAGCGGGGGCTGGCGAGCAGTACTTC
CASSLAGAGEQYF
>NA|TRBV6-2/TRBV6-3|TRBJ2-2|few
TGTGCCAGCAGAGCTCGTGGGGAGCTGTTTTTT
CASRARGELFF
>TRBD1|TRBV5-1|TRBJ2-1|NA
TGCGCCAGCAGCTGGGGGACAGCGACAAGGGATGAGCAGTTCTTC
CASSWGTATRDEQFF
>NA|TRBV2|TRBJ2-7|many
TGTGCCAGCAGTGAATCCCCGGCCATCTACGAGCAGTACTTC
CASSESPAIYEQYF
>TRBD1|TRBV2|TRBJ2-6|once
TGTGCCAGCAGTGTCCACACAGGGGGCTCTAGGGCCAACGTCCTGACTTTC
CASSVHTGGSRANVLTF
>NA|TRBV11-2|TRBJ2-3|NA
TGTGCCAGCAGCTTGGGCCTGGGCGCAGATACGCAGTATTTT
CASSLGLGADTQYF
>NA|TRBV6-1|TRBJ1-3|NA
TGTGCCAGCAGTGATCCAGGACGGGCAGCCGGAAACACCATATATTTT
CASSDPGRAAGNTIYF
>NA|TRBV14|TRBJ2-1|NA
TGTGCCAGCAGCCAAGAAAGGCGCGAGGAGCAGTTCTTC
CASSQERREEQFF
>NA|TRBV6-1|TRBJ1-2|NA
TGTGCCAGCAGTGACAGGGGCTATGGCTACACCTTC
CASSDRGYGYTF
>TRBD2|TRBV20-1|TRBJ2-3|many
TGCAGTGCGATAGCGGGTGCGGCCGCAGATACGCAGTATTTT
CSAIAGAAADTQYF
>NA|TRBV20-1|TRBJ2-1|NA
TGCAGTGCTAGAGCCGGGGACTCGGCCTACAATGAGCAGTTCTTC
CSARAGDSAYNEQFF
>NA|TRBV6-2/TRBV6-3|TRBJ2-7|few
TGTGCCAGCACTCCTCCTCAGCGACCTTCCTACGAGCAGTACTTC
CASTPPQRPSYEQYF